The T cell receptor (beta chain) under discussion was sequenced for a study of cytomegalovirus exposure and HLA in healthy donors. Study-wide findings and caveats: Rare TCR sequences dominated, though some public TCRs recurred in many donors.

While unrecorded immune exposures were likely, the donors were nominally healthy when sampled. The length of the CDR3 is 16 residues. Germline V gene data show CDR1 as MNHEY and CDR2 as SMNVEV (reference sequence). V dropped 2 bases and J dropped 2; count of bases not matched to a gene: 5. This PCR relied on a set of 60 Vbeta primers and 13 Jbeta primers. TCRdb's copy holds only in-frame clones and misses some; the assay was immunoSEQ multiplex PCR. The sample lists about 160,000 clones; 84% were seen once. A word on this clone: The antigen is unknown.

The sequenced sample was PBMCs. The V gene is TRBV27, the J gene TRBJ1-5; 8 bases map to TRBD1. The origin of this receptor is a man aged 25-45 years in good health and CMV-seronegative. CDR3 amino acids: CASSLGTGVGNQPQHF. The CDR3 DNA follows: TGTGCCAGCAGTTTAGGGACAGGTGTCGGCAATCAGCCCCAGCATTTT.